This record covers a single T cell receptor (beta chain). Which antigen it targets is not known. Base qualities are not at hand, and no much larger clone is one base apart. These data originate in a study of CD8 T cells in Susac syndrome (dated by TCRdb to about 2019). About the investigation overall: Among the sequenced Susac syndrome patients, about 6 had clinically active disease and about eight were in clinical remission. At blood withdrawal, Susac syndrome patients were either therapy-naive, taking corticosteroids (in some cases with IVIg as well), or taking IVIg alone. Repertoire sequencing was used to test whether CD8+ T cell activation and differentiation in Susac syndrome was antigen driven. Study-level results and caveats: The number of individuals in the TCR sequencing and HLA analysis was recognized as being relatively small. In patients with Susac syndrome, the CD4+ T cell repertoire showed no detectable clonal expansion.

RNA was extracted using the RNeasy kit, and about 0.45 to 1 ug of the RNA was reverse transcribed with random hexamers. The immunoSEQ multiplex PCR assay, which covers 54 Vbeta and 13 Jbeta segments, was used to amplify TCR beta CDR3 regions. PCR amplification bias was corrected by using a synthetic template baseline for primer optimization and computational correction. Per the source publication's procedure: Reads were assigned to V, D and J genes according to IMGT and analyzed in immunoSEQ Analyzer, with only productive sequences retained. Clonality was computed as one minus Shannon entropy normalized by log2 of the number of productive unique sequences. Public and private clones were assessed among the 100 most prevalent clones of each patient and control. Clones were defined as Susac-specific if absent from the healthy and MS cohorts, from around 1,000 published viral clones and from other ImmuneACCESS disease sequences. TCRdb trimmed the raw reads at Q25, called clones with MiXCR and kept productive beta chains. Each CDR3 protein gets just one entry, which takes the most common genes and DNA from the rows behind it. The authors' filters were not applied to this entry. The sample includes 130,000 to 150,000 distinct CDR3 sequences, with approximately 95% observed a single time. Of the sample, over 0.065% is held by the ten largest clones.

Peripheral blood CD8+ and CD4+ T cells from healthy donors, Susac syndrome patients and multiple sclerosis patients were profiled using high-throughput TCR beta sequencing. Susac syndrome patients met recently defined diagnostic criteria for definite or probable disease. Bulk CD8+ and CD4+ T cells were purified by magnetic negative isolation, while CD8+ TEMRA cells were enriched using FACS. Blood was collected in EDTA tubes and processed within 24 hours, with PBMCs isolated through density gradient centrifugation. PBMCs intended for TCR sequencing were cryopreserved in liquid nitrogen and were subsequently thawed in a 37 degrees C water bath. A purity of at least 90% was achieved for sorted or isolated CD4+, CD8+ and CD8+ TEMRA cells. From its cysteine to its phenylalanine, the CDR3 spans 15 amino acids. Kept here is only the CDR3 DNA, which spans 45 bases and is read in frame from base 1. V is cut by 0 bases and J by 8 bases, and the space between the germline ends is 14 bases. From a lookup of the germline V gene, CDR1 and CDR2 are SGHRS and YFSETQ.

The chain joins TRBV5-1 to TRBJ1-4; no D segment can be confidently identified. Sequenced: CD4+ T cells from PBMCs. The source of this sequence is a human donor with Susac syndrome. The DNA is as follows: TGCGCCAGCAGCTTGGGAGTTGGTGACCCCGAAAAACTGTTTTTT. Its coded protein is CASSLGVGDPEKLFF.